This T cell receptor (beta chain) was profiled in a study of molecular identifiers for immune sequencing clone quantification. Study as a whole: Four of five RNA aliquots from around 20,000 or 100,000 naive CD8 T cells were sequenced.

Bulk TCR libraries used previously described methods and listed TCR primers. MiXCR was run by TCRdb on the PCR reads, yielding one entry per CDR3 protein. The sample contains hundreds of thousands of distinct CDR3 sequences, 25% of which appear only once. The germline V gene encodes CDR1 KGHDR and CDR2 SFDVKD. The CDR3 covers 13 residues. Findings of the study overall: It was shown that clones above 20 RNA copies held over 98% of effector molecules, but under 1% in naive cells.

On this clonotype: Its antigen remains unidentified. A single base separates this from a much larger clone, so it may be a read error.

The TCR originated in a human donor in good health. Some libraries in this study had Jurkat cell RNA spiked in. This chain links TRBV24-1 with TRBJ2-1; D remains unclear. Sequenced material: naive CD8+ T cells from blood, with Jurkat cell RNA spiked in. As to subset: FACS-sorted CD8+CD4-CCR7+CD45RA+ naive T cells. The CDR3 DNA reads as TGTGCCACCAGTGATTTGGCCGGCAATGGGCAGTTCTTC. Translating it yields CATSDLAGNGQFF.